These 5 T cell receptor beta chains were all obtained from the same sample, sequenced in a study of T cell responses to AZD1222 COVID-19 vaccine. The table came from immunoSEQ multiplex PCR; TCRdb's copy has only in-frame clones and leaves some out. This sample yields more than 100,000 clones, of which 80% to 90% are seen a single time; about 1.2% belongs to the top ten. The sample was peripheral blood, taken on day 0 of AZD1222 vaccination. All receptors come from an adult in good health.

This clone was found once. The chain couples TRBV5-4 to TRBJ1-1, with D possibly matching TRBD1 (5 bases). Trimming took 0 bases from V and 5 from J, leaving 11 bases between them. This CDR3 is built from 14 residues. Germline CDR1 and CDR2: SGHNT and YYREEE (reference sequence). The CDR3, as DNA: TGTGCCAGCAGCTTGGTAGGGGAAGGGACTGAAGCTTTCTTT. It encodes CASSLVGEGTEAFF.

The V call is TRBV27, the J call TRBJ2-1; 7 bases map to TRBD1. Germline V gene lookup returns CDR1 MNHEY and CDR2 SMNVEV (reference sequence). The CDR3 runs to 17 residues. V was pared by 1 base and J by 6 bases, with 12 bases of the junction left unmatched. CDR3 loop: CASSLYGTGTVFNEQFF. The CDR3 DNA reads as TGTGCCAGCAGTTTATATGGTACCGGGACAGTCTTCAATGAGCAGTTCTTC.

The V gene is TRBV2, the J gene TRBJ2-1; no clear D. The CDR3 consists of 14 residues. V lost 6 bases, J lost 8 bases, and 17 bases lay in between. Germline-derived CDR1 and CDR2 are SNHLY and FYNNEI. CDR3 residues: CASSREGRVDEQFF. The CDR3, as DNA: TGTGCCAGCAGCCGAGAAGGTAGAGTCGATGAGCAGTTCTTC. Filled out from reference TRBV2 and TRBJ2-1, the complete variable domain reads EPEVTQTPSHQVTQMGQEVILRCVPISNHLYFYWYRQILGQKVEFLVSFYNNEISEKSEIFDDQFSVERPDGSNFTLKIRSTKLEDSAMYFCASSREGRVDEQFFGPGTRLTVL.

The chain has TRBV7-9 and TRBJ2-5, with D hard to call. The V end was cut by 5 bases, the J end by 4 bases, with 5 bases between. CDR3 length equals 11 residues. Germline-derived CDR1 and CDR2 are SEHNR and FQNEAQ (reference sequence). The CDR3 here is CASSRRETQYF. The CDR3 DNA reads as TGTGCCAGCAGCCGTAGAGAGACCCAGTACTTC.

The rearrangement joins TRBV2 to TRBJ1-2; the D gene is possibly TRBD1 (5 bases). The CDR3 has 17 residues. Germline assignment: CDR1 SNHLY and CDR2 FYNNEI. Trimming took off 0 bases at V and 2 bases at J, with 16 bases between the two ends. The CDR3 DNA reads as TGTGCCAGCAGTGAAGCGCTTCGGGAGGGGTACAACTATGGCTACACCTTC. Translation: CASSEALREGYNYGYTF.